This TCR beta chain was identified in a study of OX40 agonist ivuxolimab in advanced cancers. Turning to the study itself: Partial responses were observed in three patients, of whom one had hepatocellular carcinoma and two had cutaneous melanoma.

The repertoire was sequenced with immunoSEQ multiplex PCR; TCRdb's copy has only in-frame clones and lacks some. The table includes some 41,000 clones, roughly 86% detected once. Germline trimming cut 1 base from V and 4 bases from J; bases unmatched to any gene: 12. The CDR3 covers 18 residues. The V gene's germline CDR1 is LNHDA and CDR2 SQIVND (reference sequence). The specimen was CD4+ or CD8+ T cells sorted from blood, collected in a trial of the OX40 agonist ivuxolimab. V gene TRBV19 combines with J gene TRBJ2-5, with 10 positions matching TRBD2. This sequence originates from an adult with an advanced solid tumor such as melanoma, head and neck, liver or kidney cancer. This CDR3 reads CASSIGPPSGGLSETQYF. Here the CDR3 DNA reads TGTGCCAGTAGTATAGGACCGCCTAGCGGGGGTCTCTCAGAGACCCAGTACTTC.